A single sample gave rise to the 21 T cell receptor beta chains below, sequenced in a study of blood T cell repertoires in COVID-19 (dated by TCRdb to 2018 to 2020). The library relied on the immunoSEQ multiplex PCR assay. As stored in TCRdb, this immuneACCESS dataset retains in-frame rearrangements with V and J assigned. A fraction of the clones does not appear; measured against another copy, unresolved V genes explain less than half of the discrepancy, and the remainder lacks a known reason. The sample profile shows about 93,000 clones; 85% to 90% of them were found once. The top ten clones comprise roughly 1.5% of the sample. Sequencing input: peripheral blood. These receptor sequences come from a human donor with active COVID-19. The donor label of this sample is uncertain.

V gene TRBV4-2 combines with J gene TRBJ1-2; 8 nucleotides match TRBD1. J lost 6 bases, V lost 1 base, and 10 bases had no gene match. The CDR3 covers 16 residues. The germline V gene encodes CDR1 LGHNA and CDR2 YNFKEQ. CDR3 nucleotides: TGTGCCAGCAGCCAAGTTGGGACAGGTGGTGAGGATGGCTACACCTTC. This sequence encodes CASSQVGTGGEDGYTF.

The chain recombines TRBV4-2 with TRBJ1-6; D is unclear. Trimming cost V 3 bases and J 7 bases, with 10 bases left between them. Germline V gene data show CDR1 as LGHNA and CDR2 as YNFKEQ. The CDR3 length is 14 residues. DNA for the CDR3: TGTGCCAGCAGCCATAGTTCGGAGAATTCACCCCTCCACTTT. This encodes CASSHSSENSPLHF.

V is TRBV24-1 and J is TRBJ2-1; weak D call: TRBD1 (7 bases). The CDR3 loop spans 18 amino acids. The germline gives CDR1 KGHDR, CDR2 SFDVKD. Trimming removed 5 bases at V and 0 bases at J, with 19 bases between. The CDR3 DNA is TGTGCCACCAGTGGTGACCAGGGGGGATTTCGCTCCTACAATGAGCAGTTCTTC. This encodes CATSGDQGGFRSYNEQFF.

The genes are TRBV4-3 and TRBJ2-7, with 9 positions matching TRBD1. V shed 4 bases, J shed 2 bases, and the junction held 15 bases outside the gene matches. The CDR3 is 18 amino acids. CDR1 is LGHNA, CDR2 YSLEER, per germline. CDR3 amino acids: CASSPYVGQGRQPYEQYF. CDR3 nucleotide sequence: TGCGCCAGCAGCCCGTATGTGGGACAGGGTAGACAGCCCTACGAGCAGTACTTC.

Only a few counts were recorded for this clone. The chain is built from TRBV5-6 and TRBJ1-1; 7 bases align to TRBD1. CDR1 is SGHDT and CDR2 is YYEEEE in the germline V gene. The CDR3 is 16 residues long. The J segment lost 1 base and the V segment lost 3 bases, leaving 9 bases of the junction unmatched. This CDR3 reads CASSYRGWRRNTEAFF. For the CDR3, the DNA is TGTGCCAGCAGCTACAGGGGATGGAGGCGGAACACTGAAGCTTTCTTT.

The chain recombines TRBV15 with TRBJ1-6; D gene unclear. V was trimmed by 0 bases and J by 0 bases, leaving 15 bases between them. This CDR3 region has 19 residues. Germline lookup yields CDR1 LNHNV and CDR2 YYDKDF (reference sequence). This CDR3 is CATSREQQALSSYNSPLHF. The DNA of the CDR3 is TGTGCCACCAGCAGAGAACAGCAAGCCCTGAGCTCCTATAATTCACCCCTCCACTTT.

The V call is TRBV7-2, the J call TRBJ2-3; 7 bases align to TRBD2. Trimming removed 1 base from V and 0 bases from J; junction bases left unmatched: 4. The CDR3 contains 16 residues. Germline V gives CDR1 SGHTA, CDR2 FQGNSA. The CDR3 region is CASSLVGTTSTDTQYF. In nucleotides, the CDR3 is TGTGCCAGCAGCTTAGTGGGGACTACTAGCACAGATACGCAGTATTTT.

The chain couples TRBV24-1 to TRBJ2-3, with 10 bases identical to TRBD1. This CDR3 is 17 amino acids long. V dropped 4 bases and J dropped 0; count of bases not matched to a gene: 6. Germline V gives CDR1 KGHDR, CDR2 SFDVKD. The CDR3 sequence: CATSDPGQGTSTDTQYF. CDR3 DNA: TGTGCCACCAGTGACCCGGGACAGGGGACCAGCACAGATACGCAGTATTTT.

The genes are TRBV18 and TRBJ1-1; D remains ambiguous. Germline assignment: CDR1 KGHSH and CDR2 LQKENI. The V and J ends lost 3 bases and 1 base respectively, with 9 bases between them. The CDR3 has 14 amino acids. The CDR3 reads CASSPVSRNTEAFF. As DNA, the CDR3 is TGTGCCAGCTCACCCGTAAGTAGGAACACTGAAGCTTTCTTT.

The chain combines TRBV18 with TRBJ2-1; 9 bases match TRBD2. CDR1 and CDR2 from the germline V gene are KGHSH and LQKENI. The CDR3 contains 18 residues. V lost 2 bases and J lost 0; bases outside the gene matches: 8. CDR3 nucleotide sequence: TGTGCCAGCTCACCAAGCGGGGGGTCACGAAGCTCCTACAATGAGCAGTTCTTC. Residues: CASSPSGGSRSSYNEQFF.

The chain has TRBV15 and TRBJ1-2; a possible D gene is TRBD1 (5 bases). The CDR3 totals 17 residues. The V end lost 0 bases, the J end lost 7 bases, and 21 bases lay between the germline ends. Germline assignment: CDR1 LNHNV and CDR2 YYDKDF (reference sequence). The CDR3 here is CATSRDGLGGTDLGYTF. CDR3 coding DNA: TGTGCCACCAGCAGAGACGGTTTGGGGGGGACGGACCTTGGCTACACCTTC.

The chain uses TRBV7-2 and TRBJ1-2, with D possibly TRBD1 on 5 matching bases. V gave up 4 bases and J gave up 0 bases, with 9 bases separating them. The CDR3 is 14 residues long. Germline-derived CDR1 and CDR2 are SGHTA and FQGNSA. CDR3 coding DNA: TGTGCCAGCAGCTCTGACAGCGCTAACTATGGCTACACCTTC. Its protein product is CASSSDSANYGYTF.

The chain carries TRBV7-8 and TRBJ1-1; D gene uncertain. Germline V gene lookup returns CDR1 SGHVS and CDR2 FQNEAQ. CDR3 length: 14 amino acids. V was pared by 3 bases and J by 3 bases, with 11 bases between. In nucleotides, the CDR3 is TGTGCCAGCAGCTTGGAGGGCCGATACACTGAAGCTTTCTTT. Translation gives CASSLEGRYTEAFF.

The chain is built from TRBV11-3 and TRBJ2-5, with D perhaps TRBD2 (5 bases). The germline V gene has CDR1 SGHNT and CDR2 YENEEA. The CDR3 covers 13 residues. V was clipped by 5 bases and J by 5 bases, with 12 bases between them. The CDR3 coding sequence is TGTGCCAGCAGCAAGGACTCTCTCGAGACCCAGTACTTC. Its translation is CASSKDSLETQYF.

V and J are TRBV6-2 or TRBV6-3 and TRBJ2-7; a possible D gene is TRBD2 (5 bases). Germline loops: CDR1 MNHEY, CDR2 SVGEGT. With 5 bases removed from V and 2 bases from J, the gap between germline ends came to 16 bases. The CDR3 contains 15 residues. The CDR3 reads CASSGSLSGTYEQYF. CDR3 in DNA: TGTGCCAGCAGTGGCTCGCTCTCCGGGACCTACGAGCAGTACTTC.

V usage is TRBV10-2 and J usage is TRBJ1-1; D is ambiguous. This CDR3 comprises 15 residues. Germline V CDR1 and CDR2: WSHSY, SAAADI. V lost 3 bases to trimming and J lost 1 base, with 12 bases between them. The DNA of the CDR3 is TGCGCCAGCAGTGATAACAGAGTACCGAACACTGAAGCTTTCTTT. Translated: CASSDNRVPNTEAFF.

The rearrangement joins TRBV28 to TRBJ2-3; D is perhaps TRBD2 (5 bases). This CDR3 spans 15 amino acids. V gave up 3 bases and J gave up 4 bases, with 14 bases separating them. Germline loops: CDR1 MDHEN, CDR2 SYDVKM. The CDR3 DNA sequence: TGTGCCAGCAGTTTCGCTGGGAGTGGGTCAGATACGCAGTATTTT. It yields the protein CASSFAGSGSDTQYF.

The rearrangement uses TRBV28 and TRBJ1-5, with D possibly being TRBD1 (5 bases). Germline V gene lookup returns CDR1 MDHEN and CDR2 SYDVKM. The CDR3 length is 15 residues. V lost 6 bases, J lost 2 bases, and 14 bases lay in between. The CDR3 loop is CASRGVGGGNQPQHF. The CDR3 DNA reads TGTGCCAGCAGGGGGGTCGGGGGAGGCAATCAGCCCCAGCATTTT.

The rearrangement joins TRBV18 to TRBJ2-1; 9 bases are shared with TRBD2. CDR1 is KGHSH and CDR2 is LQKENI in the germline V gene. Trimming cost V 4 bases and J 7 bases; bases outside gene matches: 11. CDR3 length: 16 amino acids. CDR3 sequence (DNA): TGTGCCAGCTCACGGACTGCGGGGGGGGCCGGTAATGAGCAGTTCTTC. Its protein product is CASSRTAGGAGNEQFF.

This chain connects TRBV5-3 to TRBJ2-1; D unresolved. TRBV5-3 qualifies as an ORF whose function is uncertain. The CDR3 is 13 residues long. V was trimmed by 4 bases and J by 8 bases, leaving 13 bases between them. Here the CDR3 DNA reads TGTGCCAGAAGCCGTAATGAGGCCCATGAGCAGTTCTTC. It yields the protein CARSRNEAHEQFF.

The V call is TRBV6-2 or TRBV6-3, the J call TRBJ2-5; 8 bases agree with TRBD2. V was clipped by 5 bases and J by 5 bases; unmatched bases: 10. The CDR3 extends over 15 amino acids. CDR1 is MNHEY and CDR2 is SVGEGT in the germline V gene. This CDR3 is CASSLTSGWHETQYF. In DNA, the CDR3 is TGTGCCAGCAGTCTAACTAGCGGATGGCATGAGACCCAGTACTTC.